The 25 T cell receptor beta chains presented below share a single source sample, sequenced in a study of cytomegalovirus exposure and HLA in healthy donors. A multiplex PCR was run with 60 Vbeta primers and 13 Jbeta primers. This table comes from immunoSEQ multiplex PCR, and its TCRdb copy is limited to in-frame clones, with some not included. Of 150,000 to 160,000 clones listed, 70% to 85% were seen once; the top ten hold roughly 2%. The sequencing input was PBMCs. The receptors come from a man younger than 45 in good health and CMV-seronegative.

This rearrangement joins TRBV28 to TRBJ1-6; 10 positions agree with TRBD1. The CDR3 has 17 residues. The junction had 7 bases not matched to a gene; V was cut back by 4 bases and J by 4 bases. The germline CDR1 and CDR2 sequences are MDHEN and SYDVKM. CDR3 loop: CASSSRRQGAYNSPLHF. The DNA of the CDR3 is TGTGCCAGCAGTTCACGTCGACAGGGGGCTTATAATTCACCCCTCCACTTT.

The chain uses TRBV28 and TRBJ1-1; 10 positions agree with TRBD1. Germline V CDR1 and CDR2: MDHEN, SYDVKM. This CDR3 region has 15 residues. The V gene end was trimmed by 6 bases and the J gene end by 6 bases; junction bases not matched to a gene: 10. The CDR3 region has the DNA TGTGCCAGCAGCCCCTCCGGACAGGGGGTCTCTGAAGCTTTCTTT. Translating gives CASSPSGQGVSEAFF.

The chain has TRBV28 and TRBJ2-3; 9 bases agree with TRBD1. Per germline, CDR1 MDHEN and CDR2 SYDVKM. Losses at the gene ends were 6 bases for V and 9 bases for J; bases not matched to a gene: 19. This CDR3 is built from 17 residues. The CDR3 DNA sequence: TGTGCCAGCAGCCCCCTCGGACAGGGGATGAGTAGATCCACGCAGTATTTT. Protein: CASSPLGQGMSRSTQYF.

The genes are TRBV6-5 and TRBJ2-3; 7 bases are a match to TRBD2. The CDR3 totals 13 residues. Germline CDR1 MNHEY, CDR2 SVGAGI. Unmatched junction bases numbered 4, after V lost 6 bases and J lost 4 bases. The CDR3 here is CASRSTSADTQYF. CDR3 sequence (DNA): TGTGCCAGCAGGTCAACTAGCGCAGATACGCAGTATTTT.

In this sample, this clone turned up a few times. The CDR3 nucleotides are TGTGCCAGCAGTTCGCCCAGTAGGGAGGCGGACTATGGCTACACCTTC. Its protein is CASSSPSREADYGYTF. The chain employs TRBV6-6 and TRBJ1-2, with D unresolved. Trimming removed 4 bases from V and 3 bases from J, with 18 bases in between. This CDR3 region has 16 residues. In germline, CDR1 is MNHNY, CDR2 SVGAGI (reference sequence).

The genes are TRBV15 and TRBJ2-2; the match to TRBD2 covers 11 bases. Germline CDR1 LNHNV, CDR2 YYDKDF (reference sequence). V dropped 4 bases and J dropped 7; count of bases not matched to a gene: 5. There are 15 residues in the CDR3. The CDR3 bases are TGTGCCACCAGCATAGCGGGGGGGGCGGGCGGGGAGCTGTTTTTT. Its protein is CATSIAGGAGGELFF.

This clone was seen only once. The V call is TRBV7-2, the J call TRBJ2-7, with 12 positions matching TRBD1. Germline V gene sequence: CDR1 SGHTA, CDR2 FQGNSA. V lost 4 bases and J lost 3; bases outside the gene matches: 7. The CDR3 covers 16 residues. The CDR3 loop is CASSSPGQGAHYEQYF. The CDR3 DNA reads as TGTGCCAGCAGCTCACCGGGACAGGGGGCTCACTACGAGCAGTACTTC.

The rearrangement links TRBV19 to TRBJ2-3, with 9 bases identical to TRBD1. CDR3 length: 13 amino acids. With V trimmed by 10 bases and J by 1 base, 3 bases remained unmatched. Germline CDR1 LNHDA, CDR2 SQIVND (reference sequence). The CDR3 region has the DNA TGTGCCACCAGACAGGGGGGCACAGATACGCAGTATTTT. Encoded protein: CATRQGGTDTQYF.

The rearrangement links TRBV28 to TRBJ2-3; the D is unclear. V lost 4 bases, J lost 3 bases, and 14 bases lay in between. CDR3 length equals 15 residues. CDR1 and CDR2 (germline): MDHEN, SYDVKM. The CDR3 DNA sequence: TGTGCCAGCAGTTCCCTTCCCACGGGTACAGATACGCAGTATTTT. This translates into CASSSLPTGTDTQYF.

This clone has a handful of counts. This chain connects TRBV6-5 to TRBJ1-6; maybe TRBD1 (6 bases). The CDR3 has 12 amino acids. Trimming stripped 9 bases from V and 6 bases from J, with 9 bases between. The V gene's germline CDR1 is MNHEY and CDR2 SVGAGI. The CDR3 loop reads CASGQPNSPLHF. In nucleotides, the CDR3 is TGTGCCAGTGGACAGCCTAATTCACCCCTCCACTTT.

CDR3 loop: CASSMGGGASYEQYF. As DNA, the CDR3 is TGTGCCAGCAGCATGGGAGGGGGGGCCTCCTACGAGCAGTACTTC. This chain joins TRBV7-9 and TRBJ2-7; TRBD2 might be the D (7 bases). Trimming cost V 5 bases and J 0 bases, with 14 bases left between them. This CDR3 region has 15 residues. Germline V CDR1 and CDR2: SEHNR, FQNEAQ (reference sequence).

The rearrangement links TRBV5-1 to TRBJ2-5; 10 positions agree with TRBD2. V dropped 1 base and J dropped 2; count of bases not matched to a gene: 5. The germline CDR1 and CDR2 sequences are SGHRS and YFSETQ. This CDR3 spans 16 amino acids. CDR3 in amino acids: CASSLWSGGAQETQYF. As DNA, the CDR3 is TGCGCCAGCAGCTTGTGGAGCGGGGGGGCACAAGAGACCCAGTACTTC.

This clone was detected only once. V gene TRBV19 combines with J gene TRBJ1-5; 8 nucleotides align to TRBD1. From germline, CDR1 is LNHDA and CDR2 SQIVND (reference sequence). J was trimmed by 7 bases and V by 3 bases; bases with no gene match: 2. CDR3 length equals 13 residues. The CDR3 DNA reads TGTGCCAGTAGTATGGACAGGGTCCAGCCCCAGCATTTT. This gives the protein CASSMDRVQPQHF.

The V and J genes are TRBV5-6 and TRBJ1-1, with 8 nucleotides matching TRBD1. Unmatched junction bases numbered 4, after V lost 3 bases and J lost 3 bases. This CDR3 contains 14 residues. Germline CDR1 is SGHDT and CDR2 is YYEEEE. CDR3 protein: CASSSGGLDTEAFF. The CDR3 nucleotides read TGTGCCAGCAGCTCAGGGGGCCTCGACACTGAAGCTTTCTTT.

The J gene is TRBJ1-3, the V gene TRBV28, with TRBD1 identical over 7 bases. V shed 3 bases and J 0 bases; nucleotides not matched to a gene: 8. The CDR3 consists of 17 residues. The germline V gene encodes CDR1 MDHEN and CDR2 SYDVKM. CDR3 nucleotide sequence: TGTGCCAGCAGTTTCCCGGACAGGCAAAGCTCTGGAAACACCATATATTTT. This gives the protein CASSFPDRQSSGNTIYF.

The V call is TRBV19, the J call TRBJ1-2, with D perhaps TRBD1 (6 bases). CDR3 size: 14 residues. The germline gives CDR1 LNHDA, CDR2 SQIVND (reference sequence). The V end lost 7 bases, the J end lost 4 bases, and 16 bases lay between the germline ends. The CDR3, as DNA: TGTGCCAGTACTCCGGGACAAAACCCCTATGGCTACACCTTC. Translation gives CASTPGQNPYGYTF.

The chain employs TRBV7-2 and TRBJ2-7, with 7 bases identical to TRBD1. V lost 0 bases and J lost 1; bases outside the gene matches: 3. CDR3 size: 15 residues. Germline CDR1 reads SGHTA; CDR2 reads FQGNSA. The CDR3 bases are TGTGCCAGCAGCTTAGCAGGGACAGAATCCTACGAGCAGTACTTC. This translates into CASSLAGTESYEQYF.

This clone was detected a few times. J is TRBJ2-7 and V is TRBV5-6; D is possibly TRBD1 (7 bases). Germline CDR1 is SGHDT and CDR2 is YYEEEE. The CDR3 sequence is 15 residues long. The V and J ends lost 6 bases and 1 base respectively, with 17 bases between them. CDR3 protein: CASNLRRDRSYEQYF. The CDR3 bases are TGTGCCAGCAACCTACGGAGGGACAGATCCTACGAGCAGTACTTC.

This rearrangement joins TRBV19 to TRBJ1-5; TRBD1 is a possible D gene (5 bases). CDR1 is LNHDA, CDR2 SQIVND, per germline (reference sequence). This CDR3 comprises 15 residues. V lost 3 bases and J lost 3, with 12 bases in between. The CDR3 protein is CASSMGRGLNQPQHF. The CDR3, as DNA: TGTGCCAGTAGTATGGGAAGGGGACTCAATCAGCCCCAGCATTTT.

The chain joins TRBV28 to TRBJ2-7; tentative D call: TRBD1 (6 bases). This CDR3 is 13 amino acids long. Germline CDR1 reads MDHEN; CDR2 reads SYDVKM. Deletions cut 5 bases from V and 7 bases from J, with 15 bases between. The CDR3 coding sequence is TGTGCCAGCAGTGACTCTGGACAGTGGGAGCAGTACTTC. As protein: CASSDSGQWEQYF.

CDR3 region: CASSSRLAGITGELFF. The CDR3 coding sequence is TGTGCCAGCAGCTCCAGACTAGCGGGGATCACCGGGGAGCTGTTTTTT. V is TRBV7-9 and J is TRBJ2-2, with 11 bases that match TRBD2. Germline V gene data show CDR1 as SEHNR and CDR2 as FQNEAQ (reference sequence). CDR3 length: 16 amino acids. V trimming: 4 bases; J trimming: 4 bases; junction bases outside the gene matches: 5.

This clone was detected once. The CDR3 DNA reads TGTGCCATCAGTGGGCAGGGGGGTGAAAAACTGTTTTTT. Protein sequence: CAISGQGGEKLFF. The chain carries TRBV10-3 and TRBJ1-4; 7 bases align to TRBD1. From germline, CDR1 is ENHRY and CDR2 SYGVKD. Germline trimming cut 4 bases from V and 7 bases from J; bases unmatched to any gene: 3. The CDR3 totals 13 residues.

The V and J genes are TRBV9 and TRBJ1-5, with D perhaps matching TRBD1 (5 bases). The CDR3 sequence is 15 residues long. CDR1 is SGDLS and CDR2 is YYNGEE in the germline V gene. Trimming removed 0 bases from V and 5 bases from J, with 12 bases in between. In DNA, the CDR3 is TGTGCCAGCAGCGTAGAGGGACTGATTGATCAGCCCCAGCATTTT. Its protein product is CASSVEGLIDQPQHF.

This clone was seen only once. This chain connects TRBV4-3 to TRBJ2-7; D is possibly TRBD1 (6 bases). The V end was cut by 1 base, the J end by 4 bases, with 14 bases between. The germline V gene has CDR1 LGHNA and CDR2 YSLEER. This CDR3 is 15 amino acids long. The CDR3 sequence is CASSQGFTGFYEQYF. As DNA, the CDR3 is TGCGCCAGCAGCCAAGGCTTCACAGGGTTTTACGAGCAGTACTTC.

As for this clone: One junction end disagrees with the germline gene, perhaps due to a read error. The chain is built from TRBV29-1 and TRBJ1-2; D unresolved. The CDR3 runs 14 residues. The germline V gene has CDR1 SQVTM and CDR2 ANQGSEA. The CDR3 DNA reads TGCAGCGTTGACTTGTGGGTGGTGGACTATGGCTACCCCTTC. Translated, it gives CSVDLWVVDYGYPF. Full variable domain (missing parts from reference TRBV29-1 and TRBJ1-2): SAVISQKPSRDICQRGTSLTIQCQVDSQVTMMFWYRQQPGQSLTLIATANQGSEATYESGFVIDKFPISRPNLTFSTLTVSNMSPEDSSIYLCSVDLWVVDYGYPFGSGTRLTVV.